The rows below give T cell receptor beta chains drawn from one sample of a study of blood T cell repertoires in COVID-19. Generated by immunoSEQ multiplex PCR, the TCRdb table keeps only in-frame clones and is missing some. Of under 400,000 clones in the sample, about nine tenths were seen once. Sequencing input: peripheral blood. These receptors were taken from a young woman with COVID-19, enrolled during active disease. Each CDR3 is given with its conserved first and last residue. D genes are given only for firm matches. Not all rows give a size; the values are once, few, many and, for expanded clones, a class.

abundance: .; d_gene: TRBD2; j_gene: TRBJ2-7; v_gene: TRBV11-2; CDR3nt: TGTGCCAGCAGCCGGCCGGGACTAGCAGCACACGAGCAGTACTTC; CDR3aa: CASSRPGLAAHEQYF
abundance: .; d_gene: .; j_gene: TRBJ1-4; v_gene: TRBV6-6; CDR3nt: TGTGCCAGTTTATCCGGCGGGGGTGGGGAAAAACTGTTTTTT; CDR3aa: CASLSGGGGEKLFF
abundance: .; d_gene: .; j_gene: TRBJ1-2; v_gene: TRBV28; CDR3nt: TGTGCCAGCAGTTCCCTTGACTATGGCTACACCTTC; CDR3aa: CASSSLDYGYTF
abundance: .; d_gene: .; j_gene: TRBJ2-3; v_gene: TRBV30; CDR3nt: TGTGCCTGGAGTAGGGGGATACGAGCAGGTACGCAGTATTTT; CDR3aa: CAWSRGIRAGTQYF
abundance: .; d_gene: TRBD2; j_gene: TRBJ2-5; v_gene: TRBV4-2; CDR3nt: TGTGCCAGCAGCCAAGGTGGACTAGCGGGACAAGAGACCCAGTACTTC; CDR3aa: CASSQGGLAGQETQYF
abundance: .; d_gene: TRBD1; j_gene: TRBJ1-2; v_gene: TRBV6-1; CDR3nt: TGTGCCAGCAGTGAACAGGGGGCTTCTAACTATGGCTACACCTTC; CDR3aa: CASSEQGASNYGYTF
abundance: .; d_gene: TRBD2; j_gene: TRBJ2-7; v_gene: TRBV19; CDR3nt: TGTGCCAGTAGTATCGGTAGCGGGGCCTACGAGCAGTACTTC; CDR3aa: CASSIGSGAYEQYF
abundance: .; d_gene: .; j_gene: TRBJ1-1; v_gene: TRBV29-1; CDR3nt: TGCAGCGTTGGGGATCCGAGGGGGTACACTGAAGCTTTCTTT; CDR3aa: CSVGDPRGYTEAFF
abundance: .; d_gene: .; j_gene: TRBJ2-1; v_gene: TRBV7-9; CDR3nt: TGTGCCAGCAGCTCAAGCCTCCACAATGAGCAGTTCTTC; CDR3aa: CASSSSLHNEQFF
abundance: .; d_gene: .; j_gene: TRBJ1-1; v_gene: TRBV6-6; CDR3nt: TGTGCCAGCAGTTTAGCAGGGTTGGGGAACACTGAAGCTTTCTTT; CDR3aa: CASSLAGLGNTEAFF
abundance: .; d_gene: TRBD1; j_gene: TRBJ1-3; v_gene: TRBV9; CDR3nt: TGTGCCAGCAGCTTTGGACAGGGAGGAAACACCATATATTTT; CDR3aa: CASSFGQGGNTIYF
abundance: .; d_gene: TRBD1; j_gene: TRBJ1-1; v_gene: TRBV6-5; CDR3nt: TGTGCCAGCAGTTACGCCGAAACCCCAGGGGGCACTGAAGCTTTCTTT; CDR3aa: CASSYAETPGGTEAFF
abundance: .; d_gene: .; j_gene: TRBJ2-2; v_gene: TRBV27; CDR3nt: TGTGCCAGCAGTTCCCCTTTTCCCGGGGAGCTGTTTTTT; CDR3aa: CASSSPFPGELFF
abundance: once; d_gene: TRBD1; j_gene: TRBJ1-6; v_gene: TRBV20-1; CDR3nt: TGCAGTGCTAGTTACGGGACAGGGTATTCACCCCTCCACTTT; CDR3aa: CSASYGTGYSPLHF
abundance: few; d_gene: .; j_gene: TRBJ1-1; v_gene: TRBV13; CDR3nt: TGTGCCAGCAGCCGAGTCACTGAAGCTTTCTTT; CDR3aa: CASSRVTEAFF
abundance: .; d_gene: TRBD2; j_gene: TRBJ2-3; v_gene: TRBV29-1; CDR3nt: TGCAGCGTTACCGGGGGGGCAAGATTATCTGGGACAGATACGCAGTATTTT; CDR3aa: CSVTGGARLSGTDTQYF
abundance: .; d_gene: .; j_gene: TRBJ2-5; v_gene: TRBV11-3; CDR3nt: TGTGCCAGCAGCTCGGGGGTGGTAGAGACCCAGTACTTC; CDR3aa: CASSSGVVETQYF
abundance: .; d_gene: .; j_gene: TRBJ1-3; v_gene: TRBV11-3; CDR3nt: TGTGCCAGCAGCTCGGGACAACCTTACTCTGGAAACACCATATATTTT; CDR3aa: CASSSGQPYSGNTIYF
abundance: .; d_gene: TRBD2; j_gene: TRBJ2-1; v_gene: TRBV29-1; CDR3nt: TGCAGCGTTGCCATAGCGGGCGGGACCTACAATGAGCAGTTCTTC; CDR3aa: CSVAIAGGTYNEQFF
abundance: once; d_gene: .; j_gene: TRBJ2-5; v_gene: TRBV2; CDR3nt: TGTGCCAGCAGTGGGAGGGGGCAAGGAGAGACCCAGTACTTC; CDR3aa: CASSGRGQGETQYF
abundance: .; d_gene: TRBD2; j_gene: TRBJ2-7; v_gene: TRBV11-1; CDR3nt: TGTGCCAGCAGCTTAGGAGGTAGCGGGGTATCCTACGAGCAGTACTTC; CDR3aa: CASSLGGSGVSYEQYF
abundance: .; d_gene: TRBD1; j_gene: TRBJ1-2; v_gene: TRBV19; CDR3nt: TGTGCCAGTAAGGGGGCTCGGGACCTCTATGGCTACACCTTC; CDR3aa: CASKGARDLYGYTF
abundance: .; d_gene: .; j_gene: TRBJ2-2; v_gene: TRBV7-2; CDR3nt: TGTGCCAGCAGCTCCATTTCCGGGGAGCTGTTTTTT; CDR3aa: CASSSISGELFF
abundance: .; d_gene: TRBD1; j_gene: TRBJ1-5; v_gene: TRBV6-5; CDR3nt: TGTGCCAGCAGCCGACAGGGAGGACAGCCCCAGCATTTT; CDR3aa: CASSRQGGQPQHF